Below are 25 T cell receptor beta chains sequenced from a single sample in a study of identical twins. In TCRdb, the 5' RACE reads were re-called with MiXCR into one record per CDR3 protein. The table records 700,000 or so distinct CDR3 sequences, around 8.6% of them present only once. These data are also associated with another study on yellow fever vaccine responses in identical twins.

The sample was PBMCs. The receptor source for this set is a woman between 18 and 29 years old in good health.

The chain uses TRBV29-1 and TRBJ2-7; a weak D match, TRBD2 (5 bases). Germline V CDR1 and CDR2: SQVTM, ANQGSEA. V was pared by 4 bases and J by 3 bases, with 10 bases between. The CDR3 has 12 amino acids. The CDR3 loop reads CSVGPGNYEQYF. CDR3 nucleotides: TGCAGCGTTGGACCCGGGAACTACGAGCAGTACTTC.

The genes are TRBV3-1 and TRBJ2-5; D uncertain. This CDR3 region has 14 residues. Germline-derived CDR1 and CDR2 are LGHDT and YNNKEL (reference sequence). V lost 6 bases, J lost 4 bases, and 15 bases lay in between. CDR3 amino acids: CASRDVKVGETQYF. Written as DNA, the CDR3 is TGTGCCAGCAGGGACGTCAAAGTGGGAGAGACCCAGTACTTC.

This clonotype was recorded at least ten times. V gene TRBV6-4 combines with J gene TRBJ2-3, with D hard to call. V lost 0 bases to trimming and J lost 5 bases, with 9 bases between them. Germline V gives CDR1 MRHNA, CDR2 SNTAGT. The CDR3 totals 14 residues. CDR3 DNA sequence: TGTGCCAGCAGTGACTCGGATGAATTAGATACGCAGTATTTT. Amino acids: CASSDSDELDTQYF.

J is TRBJ2-5 and V is TRBV11-1; perhaps TRBD1 as D (5 bases). This CDR3 spans 14 amino acids. CDR1 is SGHAT, CDR2 FQDESV, per germline (reference sequence). V gave up 2 bases and J gave up 6 bases, with 13 bases separating them. CDR3 residues: CASSLSRQQKTQYF. The CDR3 DNA reads TGTGCCAGCAGCTTAAGTCGACAGCAGAAGACCCAGTACTTC.

This clonotype came up many times. J is TRBJ2-5 and V is TRBV5-1, with 9 bases aligning to TRBD2. Germline V gene data show CDR1 as SGHRS and CDR2 as YFSETQ. This CDR3 is 16 amino acids long. The junction had 6 bases not matched to a gene; V was cut back by 0 bases and J by 3 bases. The DNA for the CDR3 is TGCGCCAGCAGCTTGGTGATAGCGGGAGCCAAAGAGACCCAGTACTTC. It translates to CASSLVIAGAKETQYF.

This clonotype has at least ten counts. CDR3 in amino acids: CASRTPYLVDQPQHF. DNA for the CDR3: TGTGCCAGCAGAACACCTTACCTGGTTGATCAGCCCCAGCATTTT. V and J are TRBV28 and TRBJ1-5, with no clear D. CDR3 length: 15 residues. The germline V gene has CDR1 MDHEN and CDR2 SYDVKM. Trimming removed 6 bases from V and 5 bases from J, with 17 bases in between.

The chain links TRBV18 to TRBJ2-6; D call uncertain. The CDR3 extends over 15 amino acids. Germline values: CDR1 KGHSH, CDR2 LQKENI. Deletions cut 5 bases from V and 1 base from J, with 9 bases between. CDR3 bases: TGTGCCAGCTCAGAATTGGGTTCTGGGGCCAACGTCCTGACTTTC. Residues: CASSELGSGANVLTF.

This clonotype was found a few times. The chain carries TRBV4-1 and TRBJ2-3; 7 bases line up with TRBD1. CDR1 is MGHRA, CDR2 YSYEKL, per germline. The CDR3 consists of 16 residues. Losses at the gene ends were 0 bases for V and 9 bases for J; bases not matched to a gene: 12. The CDR3: CASSQDLPGGGGTQYF. CDR3 in DNA: TGCGCCAGCAGCCAAGATCTACCAGGGGGTGGTGGGACGCAGTATTTT.

V usage is TRBV20-1 and J usage is TRBJ2-5, with 8 bases aligning to TRBD2. Trimming cost V 4 bases and J 1 base; bases outside gene matches: 8. The germline V gene has CDR1 DFQATT and CDR2 SNEGSKA (reference sequence). The CDR3 has 15 amino acids. The CDR3 DNA reads as TGCAGTGCTAAGAGGCCTAGCGGGTTCCAAGAGACCCAGTACTTC. Amino acids: CSAKRPSGFQETQYF.

The J gene is TRBJ2-7, the V gene TRBV9; 7 bases agree with TRBD1. V trimming: 4 bases; J trimming: 7 bases; junction bases outside the gene matches: 11. The CDR3 has 14 residues. Germline assignment: CDR1 SGDLS and CDR2 YYNGEE. The CDR3 spells CASSPERGQREQYF. DNA of the CDR3: TGTGCCAGCAGCCCGGAGAGGGGACAGAGGGAGCAGTACTTC. The full variable domain, in which reference TRBV9 and TRBJ2-7 provide the parts outside the CDR3, is DSGVTQTPKHLITATGQRVTLRCSPRSGDLSVYWYQQSLDQGLQFLIQYYNGEERAKGNILERFSAQQFPDLHSELNLSSLELGDSALYFCASSPERGQREQYFGPGTRLTVT.

This clonotype was detected only a few times. The chain couples TRBV19 to TRBJ2-2; the D gene is possibly TRBD1 (5 bases). The CDR3 covers 15 residues. Germline V lookup: CDR1 LNHDA, CDR2 SQIVND (reference sequence). Trimming removed 4 bases at V and 6 bases at J, with 15 bases between. Written as DNA, the CDR3 is TGTGCCAGTAGTAGGGTGGCAGGGTACGCCGGGGAGCTGTTTTTT. It yields the protein CASSRVAGYAGELFF.

This clonotype has ten or more counts. The rearrangement joins TRBV4-1 to TRBJ2-1, with unresolved D. The CDR3 is 15 residues long. V shed 1 base and J shed 5 bases, with 12 bases lying between them. The V gene's germline CDR1 is MGHRA and CDR2 YSYEKL. CDR3 protein: CASSQVLVPNNEQFF. CDR3 DNA: TGCGCCAGCAGCCAAGTATTAGTCCCGAACAATGAGCAGTTCTTC.

V gene TRBV28 combines with J gene TRBJ2-1; TRBD2 might be the D (5 bases). The CDR3 has 20 residues. In germline, CDR1 is MDHEN, CDR2 SYDVKM. V was trimmed by 5 bases and J by 3 bases, leaving 29 bases between them. The CDR3 protein is CASSPRDVRPRSRSYNEQFF. The CDR3 DNA sequence: TGTGCCAGCAGTCCTCGGGATGTTAGGCCCAGATCTAGAAGCTACAATGAGCAGTTCTTC.

This chain links TRBV7-9 with TRBJ2-5, with D perhaps assigned TRBD1 or TRBD2 (5 bases each). The germline gives CDR1 SEHNR, CDR2 FQNEAQ (reference sequence). The V end was cut by 4 bases, the J end by 5 bases, with 14 bases between. This CDR3 comprises 14 residues. The CDR3 region has the DNA TGTGCCAGCAGCTCGGGACCGGGACGGGAGACCCAGTACTTC. Its protein product is CASSSGPGRETQYF.

This clonotype was counted many times. This chain uses TRBV12-3 or TRBV12-4 with TRBJ1-1, with D perhaps TRBD1 (6 bases). The germline V and J ends were trimmed by 5 bases and 6 bases, with 19 bases remaining between them. The CDR3 sequence is 15 residues long. The CDR3 protein is CASSPPGDRIPEAFF. The CDR3 DNA reads as TGTGCCAGCAGTCCTCCCGGAGACAGGATCCCTGAAGCTTTCTTT.

The CDR3 region is CASRLWAGKNNEQFF. The CDR3 DNA sequence: TGTGCCAGCAGATTATGGGCGGGAAAGAACAATGAGCAGTTCTTC. The chain employs TRBV6-5 and TRBJ2-1, with D possibly matching TRBD2 (6 bases). Trimming took 6 bases from V and 5 from J, leaving 17 bases between them. The CDR3 totals 15 residues. Germline V CDR1 and CDR2: MNHEY, SVGAGI.

CDR3 nucleotide sequence: TGTGCCAGCAGCGTAGTTTCGGGAGGTCTGGATACGCAGTATTTT. As protein: CASSVVSGGLDTQYF. The J gene is TRBJ2-3, the V gene TRBV9; 7 bases align to TRBD2. This CDR3 is built from 15 residues. V shed 0 bases and J 6 bases; nucleotides not matched to a gene: 7. Germline V gene sequence: CDR1 SGDLS, CDR2 YYNGEE.

This clonotype has at least ten counts. The chain uses TRBV29-1 and TRBJ2-1, with 11 bases identical to TRBD2. Unmatched junction bases numbered 5, after V lost 6 bases and J lost 4 bases. Germline CDR1 and CDR2: SQVTM and ANQGSEA. The CDR3 runs to 14 residues. Here the CDR3 DNA reads TGCAGCGTAACGGGACTAGCGGCTTACAATGAGCAGTTCTTC. It yields the protein CSVTGLAAYNEQFF.

This clonotype was counted many times. This chain uses TRBV29-1 with TRBJ2-1; 7 bases agree with TRBD2. The length of the CDR3 is 12 residues. V lost 6 bases to trimming and J lost 8 bases; unmatched junction nucleotides: 7. The V gene's germline CDR1 is SQVTM and CDR2 ANQGSEA. CDR3 bases: TGCAGCGTAGCGGGAAATAGGGATGAGCAGTTCTTC. Amino acid sequence: CSVAGNRDEQFF.

This clonotype was seen at least ten times. The chain is built from TRBV20-1 and TRBJ1-6; TRBD1 matches 10 bases. CDR1 is DFQATT and CDR2 is SNEGSKA in the germline V gene (reference sequence). The V and J ends lost 3 bases and 10 bases, in that order; junction bases with no gene match: 3. The CDR3 covers 13 residues. The DNA for the CDR3 is TGCAGTGCTAGCCGGGACAGGGGATCACCCCTCCACTTT. Protein: CSASRDRGSPLHF.

This clonotype was counted only a few times. The V and J genes are TRBV12-3 or TRBV12-4 and TRBJ2-7; 7 bases match TRBD1. V gave up 10 bases and J gave up 5 bases; unmatched junction bases: 11. There are 13 residues in the CDR3. The CDR3 DNA is TGTGCCACAGAACAGGGGTATGGAAACGAGCAGTACTTC. Its translation: CATEQGYGNEQYF.

The table lists this clonotype with a few counts. This sequence joins TRBV7-8 and TRBJ2-1, with 11 bases that match TRBD2. Looked up from germline, CDR1 is SGHVS and CDR2 is FQNEAQ. V gave up 5 bases and J gave up 9 bases; unmatched junction bases: 3. The CDR3 totals 13 residues. CDR3 protein: CASSALAGGEQFF. CDR3 DNA: TGTGCCAGCAGCGCCCTAGCGGGAGGTGAGCAGTTCTTC. Together with reference TRBV7-8 and TRBJ2-1, the CDR3 gives the full variable domain: GAGVSQSPRYKVAKRGQDVALRCDPISGHVSLFWYQQALGQGPEFLTYFQNEAQLDKSGLPSDRFFAERPEGSVSTLKIQRTQQEDSAVYLCASSALAGGEQFFGPGTRLTVL.

The genes are TRBV5-1 and TRBJ2-5; 8 bases agree with TRBD1. Germline CDR1 SGHRS, CDR2 YFSETQ. V dropped 5 bases and J dropped 5; count of bases not matched to a gene: 11. The CDR3 sequence is 15 residues long. In DNA form, the CDR3 reads TGCGCCAGCAGGAGAACAGGGGGAATCATGGAGACCCAGTACTTC. This gives the protein CASRRTGGIMETQYF.

The V gene is TRBV23-1, the J gene TRBJ2-5, with no clear D. TRBV23-1 is placed among ORFs of uncertain function. V was trimmed by 0 bases and J by 5 bases, leaving 19 bases between them. The CDR3 totals 17 residues. CDR3 sequence reads: CASSQSFAGRRWETQYF. The CDR3 DNA reads TGCGCCAGCAGTCAATCCTTCGCAGGCCGAAGGTGGGAGACCCAGTACTTC.

CDR3: CASKPDRGHTGELFF. CDR3 bases: TGTGCCAGCAAGCCAGACAGGGGGCACACCGGGGAGCTGTTTTTT. The chain recombines TRBV6-1 with TRBJ2-2, with 10 bases fitting TRBD1. V trimming: 7 bases; J trimming: 3 bases; junction bases outside the gene matches: 5. The CDR3 covers 15 residues. CDR1 is MNHNS, CDR2 SASEGT, per germline.